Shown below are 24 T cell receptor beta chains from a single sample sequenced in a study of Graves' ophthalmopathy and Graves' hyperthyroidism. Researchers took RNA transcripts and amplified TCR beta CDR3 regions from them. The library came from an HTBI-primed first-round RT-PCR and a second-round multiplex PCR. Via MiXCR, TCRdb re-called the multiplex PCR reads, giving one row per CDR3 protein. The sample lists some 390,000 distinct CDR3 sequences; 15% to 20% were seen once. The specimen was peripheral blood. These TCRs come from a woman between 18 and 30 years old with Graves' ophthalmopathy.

The CDR3 DNA is TGTGCCAGCATAGCGGCCGGGGAGCTGTTTTTT. This translates into CASIAAGELFF. The chain combines TRBV7-2 with TRBJ2-2; perhaps TRBD2 as D (6 bases). The CDR3 is 11 residues long. V shed 7 bases and J shed 6 bases, with 6 bases lying between them. Germline-derived CDR1 and CDR2 are SGHTA and FQGNSA.

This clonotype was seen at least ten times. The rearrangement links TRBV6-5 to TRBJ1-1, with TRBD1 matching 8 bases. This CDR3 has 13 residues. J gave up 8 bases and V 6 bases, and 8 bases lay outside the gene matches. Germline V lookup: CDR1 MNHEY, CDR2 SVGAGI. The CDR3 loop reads CASSQGQGAEAFF. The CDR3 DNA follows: TGTGCCAGCAGCCAGGGGCAGGGGGCCGAAGCTTTCTTT.

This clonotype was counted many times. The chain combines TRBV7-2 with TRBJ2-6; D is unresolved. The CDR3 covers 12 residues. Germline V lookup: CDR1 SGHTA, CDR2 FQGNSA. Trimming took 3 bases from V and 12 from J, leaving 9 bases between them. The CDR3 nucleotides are TGTGCCAGCAGCTTGGTCGTTGGCGTCCTGACTTTC. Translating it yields CASSLVVGVLTF.

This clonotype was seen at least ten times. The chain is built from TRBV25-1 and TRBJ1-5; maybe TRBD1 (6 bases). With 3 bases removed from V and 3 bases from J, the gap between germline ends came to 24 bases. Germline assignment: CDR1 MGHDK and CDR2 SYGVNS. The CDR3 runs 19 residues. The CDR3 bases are TGTGCCAGCAGTGATGTATTTGGGGGCACCCGCGTCACCAATCAGCCCCAGCATTTT. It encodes CASSDVFGGTRVTNQPQHF.

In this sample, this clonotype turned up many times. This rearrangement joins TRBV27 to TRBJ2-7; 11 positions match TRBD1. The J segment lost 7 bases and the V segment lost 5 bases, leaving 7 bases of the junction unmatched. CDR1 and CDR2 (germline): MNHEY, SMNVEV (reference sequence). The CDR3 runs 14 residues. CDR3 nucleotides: TGTGCCAGCAGTCCGGGGACAGGGGGACGAGAGCAGTACTTC. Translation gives CASSPGTGGREQYF.

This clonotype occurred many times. CDR3 coding DNA: TGCGCCAGCAGCTTGGAGGGGTCACGTCCCTACGAGCAGTACTTC. Its translation: CASSLEGSRPYEQYF. This chain joins TRBV5-1 and TRBJ2-7; possibly TRBD1 for D (5 bases). The CDR3 is 15 residues long. V was clipped by 0 bases and J by 2 bases, with 12 bases between them. Germline CDR1 is SGHRS and CDR2 is YFSETQ.

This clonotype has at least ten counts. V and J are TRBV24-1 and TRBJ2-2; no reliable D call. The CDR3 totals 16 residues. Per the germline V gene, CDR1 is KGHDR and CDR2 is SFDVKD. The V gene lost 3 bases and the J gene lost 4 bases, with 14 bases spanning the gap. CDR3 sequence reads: CATSDTVNSPTGELFF. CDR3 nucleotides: TGTGCCACCAGTGATACGGTGAACAGCCCCACCGGGGAGCTGTTTTTT.

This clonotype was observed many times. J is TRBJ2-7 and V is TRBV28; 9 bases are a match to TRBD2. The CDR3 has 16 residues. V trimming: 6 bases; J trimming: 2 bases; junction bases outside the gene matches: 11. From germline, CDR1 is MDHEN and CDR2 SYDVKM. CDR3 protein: CASRPYGTSRAYEQYF. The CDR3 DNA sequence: TGTGCCAGCAGACCATACGGGACTAGCCGAGCCTACGAGCAGTACTTC.

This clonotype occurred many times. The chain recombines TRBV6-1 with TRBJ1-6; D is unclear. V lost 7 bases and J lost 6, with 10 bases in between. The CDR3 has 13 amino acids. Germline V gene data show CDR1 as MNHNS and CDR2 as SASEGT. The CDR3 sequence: CASTIRLNSPLHF. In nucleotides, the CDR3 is TGTGCCAGCACCATTCGTCTTAATTCACCCCTCCACTTT.

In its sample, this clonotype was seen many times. CDR3 protein: CSAYGTGGGLPGTFF. The CDR3 region has the DNA TGCAGCGCGTACGGGACAGGGGGAGGACTACCGGGAACTTTCTTT. V and J are TRBV29-1 and TRBJ1-1; 11 bases match TRBD1. V was pared by 7 bases and J by 12 bases, with 19 bases of the junction left unmatched. The germline gives CDR1 SQVTM, CDR2 ANQGSEA. The CDR3 covers 15 residues.

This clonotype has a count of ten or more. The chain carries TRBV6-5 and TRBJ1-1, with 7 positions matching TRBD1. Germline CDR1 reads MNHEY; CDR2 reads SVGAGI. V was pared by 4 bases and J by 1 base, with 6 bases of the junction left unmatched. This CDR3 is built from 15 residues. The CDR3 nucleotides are TGTGCCAGCAGTTCGACAGGGAGTACGAACACTGAAGCTTTCTTT. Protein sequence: CASSSTGSTNTEAFF.

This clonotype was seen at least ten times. The CDR3 region has the DNA TGTGCCAGCAGTCTGGACCTTTATAGCAATCAGCCCCAGCATTTT. Its protein product is CASSLDLYSNQPQHF. The V and J genes are TRBV28 and TRBJ1-5; D unclear. Trimming shortened V by 5 bases and J by 0 bases, and 11 bases separated the two germline ends. Germline assignment: CDR1 MDHEN and CDR2 SYDVKM. This CDR3 spans 15 amino acids.

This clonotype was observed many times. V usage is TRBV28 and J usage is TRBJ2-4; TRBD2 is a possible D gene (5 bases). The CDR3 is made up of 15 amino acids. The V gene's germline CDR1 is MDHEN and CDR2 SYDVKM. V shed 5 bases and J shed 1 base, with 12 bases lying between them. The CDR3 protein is CASSTGGLAKNIQYF. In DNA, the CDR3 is TGTGCCAGCAGTACCGGCGGGCTGGCCAAAAACATTCAGTACTTC.

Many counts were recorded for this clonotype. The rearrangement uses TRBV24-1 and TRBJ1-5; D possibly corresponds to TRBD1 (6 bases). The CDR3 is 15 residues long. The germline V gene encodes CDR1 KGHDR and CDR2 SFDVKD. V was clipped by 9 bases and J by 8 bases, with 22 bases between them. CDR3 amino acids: CATAGAGVNGEPQHF. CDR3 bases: TGTGCCACCGCAGGGGCAGGGGTGAATGGGGAGCCCCAGCATTTT.

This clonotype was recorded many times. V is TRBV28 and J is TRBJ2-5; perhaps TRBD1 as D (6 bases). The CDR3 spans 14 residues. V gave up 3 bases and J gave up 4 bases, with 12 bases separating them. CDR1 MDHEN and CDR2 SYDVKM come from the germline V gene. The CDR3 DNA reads TGTGCCAGCAGTTTTCATGGGGGCGGAGAGACCCAGTACTTC. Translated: CASSFHGGGETQYF.

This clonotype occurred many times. The DNA for the CDR3 is TGCGCCAGCAGCTTGAGGCCAGAGAACACCGGGGAGCTGTTTTTT. Its protein is CASSLRPENTGELFF. V usage is TRBV5-1 and J usage is TRBJ2-2; D call uncertain. CDR3 length: 15 amino acids. From germline, CDR1 is SGHRS and CDR2 YFSETQ. Between the trimmed V and J ends, which lost 1 base and 1 base, there was a span of 8 bases.

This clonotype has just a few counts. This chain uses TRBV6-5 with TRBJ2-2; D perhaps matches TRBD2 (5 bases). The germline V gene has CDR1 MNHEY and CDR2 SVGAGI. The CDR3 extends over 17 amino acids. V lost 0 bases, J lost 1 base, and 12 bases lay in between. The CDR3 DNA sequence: TGTGCCAGCAGTTACTCGAGGTCTAGCAGGAACACCGGGGAGCTGTTTTTT. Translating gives CASSYSRSSRNTGELFF.

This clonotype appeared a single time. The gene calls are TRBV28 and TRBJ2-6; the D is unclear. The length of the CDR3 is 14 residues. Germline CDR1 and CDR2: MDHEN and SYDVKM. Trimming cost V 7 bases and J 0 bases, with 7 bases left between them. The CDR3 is CASTPVSGANVLTF. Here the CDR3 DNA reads TGTGCCAGCACCCCAGTCTCTGGGGCCAACGTCCTGACTTTC.

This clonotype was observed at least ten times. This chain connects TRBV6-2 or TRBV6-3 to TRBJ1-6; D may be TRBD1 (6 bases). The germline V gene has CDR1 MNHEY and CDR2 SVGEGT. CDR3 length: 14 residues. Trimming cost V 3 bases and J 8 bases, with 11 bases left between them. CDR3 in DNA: TGTGCCAGCAGTTATCCAGGGGCGGATTCACCCCTCCACTTT. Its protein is CASSYPGADSPLHF.

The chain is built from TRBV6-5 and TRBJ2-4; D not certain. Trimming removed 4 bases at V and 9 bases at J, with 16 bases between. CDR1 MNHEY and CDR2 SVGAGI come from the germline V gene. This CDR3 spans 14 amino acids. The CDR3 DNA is TGTGCCAGCAGTTCTACGTTCTCCAAGTCCATTCAGTACTTC. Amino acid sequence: CASSSTFSKSIQYF.

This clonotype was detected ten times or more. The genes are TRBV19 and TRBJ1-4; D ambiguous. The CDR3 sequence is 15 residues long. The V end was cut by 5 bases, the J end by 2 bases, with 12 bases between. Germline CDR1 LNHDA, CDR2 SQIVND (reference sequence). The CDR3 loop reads CASSRLSATNEKLFF. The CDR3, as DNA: TGTGCCAGTAGTCGACTCTCAGCGACTAATGAAAAACTGTTTTTT.

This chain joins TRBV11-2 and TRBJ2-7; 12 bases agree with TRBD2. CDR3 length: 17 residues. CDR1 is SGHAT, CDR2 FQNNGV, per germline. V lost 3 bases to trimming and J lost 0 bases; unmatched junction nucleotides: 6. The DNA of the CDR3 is TGTGCCAGCAGCTTCAGGACTAGCGGGGTCGTCTCCTACGAGCAGTACTTC. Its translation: CASSFRTSGVVSYEQYF. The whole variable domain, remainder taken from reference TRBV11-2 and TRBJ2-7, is EAGVAQSPRYKIIEKRQSVAFWCNPISGHATLYWYQQILGQGPKLLIQFQNNGVVDDSQLPKDRFSAERLKGVDSTLKIQPAKLEDSAVYLCASSFRTSGVVSYEQYFGPGTRLTVT.

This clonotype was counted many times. CDR3 region: CASSLRPFTEAFF. The DNA for the CDR3 is TGTGCCAGCAGTTTAAGACCTTTCACTGAAGCTTTCTTT. The chain is built from TRBV28 and TRBJ1-1; D remains ambiguous. Germline CDR1 reads MDHEN; CDR2 reads SYDVKM. The CDR3 is made up of 13 amino acids. Trimming left V 2 bases short and J 4 bases short, with 8 bases between.

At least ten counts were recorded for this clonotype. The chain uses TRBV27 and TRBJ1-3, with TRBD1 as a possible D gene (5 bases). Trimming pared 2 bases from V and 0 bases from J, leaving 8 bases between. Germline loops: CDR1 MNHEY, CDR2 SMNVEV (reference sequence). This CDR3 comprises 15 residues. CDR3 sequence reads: CASSLTGVSGNTIYF. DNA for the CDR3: TGTGCCAGCAGTTTAACGGGGGTCTCTGGAAACACCATATATTTT.